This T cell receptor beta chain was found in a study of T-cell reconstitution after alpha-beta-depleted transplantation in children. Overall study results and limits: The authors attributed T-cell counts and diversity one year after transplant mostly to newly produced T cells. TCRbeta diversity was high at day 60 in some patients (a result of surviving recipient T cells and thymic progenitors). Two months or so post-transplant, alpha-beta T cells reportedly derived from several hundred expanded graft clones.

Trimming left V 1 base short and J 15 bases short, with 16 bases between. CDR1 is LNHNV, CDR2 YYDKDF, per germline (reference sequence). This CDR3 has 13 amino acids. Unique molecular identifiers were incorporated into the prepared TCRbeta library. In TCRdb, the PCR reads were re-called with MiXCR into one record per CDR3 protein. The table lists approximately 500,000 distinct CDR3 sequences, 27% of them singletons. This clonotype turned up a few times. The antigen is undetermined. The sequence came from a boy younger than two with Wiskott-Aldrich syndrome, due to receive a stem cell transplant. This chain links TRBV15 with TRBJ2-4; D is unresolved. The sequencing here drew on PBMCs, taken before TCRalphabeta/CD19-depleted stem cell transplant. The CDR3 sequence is CATSRGDRAIRYF. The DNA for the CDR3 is TGTGCCACCAGCAGAGGAGATAGGGCAATCCGGTACTTC.